This T cell receptor (beta chain) is from a study of vaccination effects on CD4 cells after COVID-19. Profiled with immunoSEQ multiplex PCR; TCRdb holds only in-frame clones, not every one. The repertoire includes some 61,000 clones, under 85% of them detected once, and around 0.95% sits in the top ten. Before sequencing took place, the ViraFEST assay used viral peptide pools to expand antigen-specific CD4+ T cells. The authors isolated CD4+ T cells after less than eleven days of culture. The cohort was immunized with two doses of either the BNT162b2 or mRNA-1273 vaccine. A note on this clone: Its target is unknown.

Germline-derived CDR1 and CDR2 are SGHVS and FQNEAQ. The CDR3 is 16 residues long. Trimming shortened V by 6 bases and J by 0 bases, and 17 bases separated the two germline ends. This clonotype originated in a human donor who received a COVID-19 vaccine. The chain employs TRBV7-8 and TRBJ1-1; D is possibly TRBD1 (6 bases). This specimen was CD4+ T cells from PBMCs cultured with HCoV-OC43 spike peptides, taken after COVID-19 vaccination. Stated subset: HCoV-OC43 spike overlapping peptide pool stimulation. The CDR3 region is CASRKTRDTLNTEAFF. In DNA form, the CDR3 reads TGTGCCAGCAGAAAAACCCGGGACACCCTGAACACTGAAGCTTTCTTT.